These 23 T cell receptor beta chains share one sample of origin, sequenced in a study of cytomegalovirus exposure and HLA in healthy donors. The study ran its PCR with 60 Vbeta and 13 Jbeta primers. Sequenced by immunoSEQ multiplex PCR; TCRdb stores in-frame clones only, minus some. This table lists about 78,000 clones. Sequencing used PBMCs. The receptors shown here come from a female donor in good health and CMV-seropositive.

The chain links TRBV18 to TRBJ2-4, with D perhaps TRBD2 (6 bases). The CDR3 loop spans 15 amino acids. V lost 5 bases and J lost 4, with 15 bases in between. From germline, CDR1 is KGHSH and CDR2 LQKENI. The CDR3 loop reads CASSTSEDYKNIQYF. The CDR3 nucleotides read TGTGCCAGCTCAACAAGCGAGGACTATAAAAACATTCAGTACTTC.

The V gene is TRBV4-3, the J gene TRBJ2-1, with 15 bases lining up with TRBD2. The V gene end was trimmed by 1 base and the J gene end by 0 bases; junction bases not matched to a gene: 7. Germline values: CDR1 LGHNA, CDR2 YSLEER. CDR3 length: 20 amino acids. CDR3 in DNA: TGCGCCAGCAGCCAAGTCCATGGACTAGCGGGGGGGCCCTCCTACAATGAGCAGTTCTTC. This encodes CASSQVHGLAGGPSYNEQFF.

The chain carries TRBV7-9 and TRBJ1-4, with 10 bases lining up with TRBD1. The CDR3 totals 14 residues. Germline assignment: CDR1 SEHNR and CDR2 FQNEAQ (reference sequence). J lost 10 bases, V lost 1 base, and 3 bases had no gene match. Here the CDR3 DNA reads TGTGCCAGCAGCTTAGGGGACAGGGGTGGAAAACTGTTTTTT. This translates into CASSLGDRGGKLFF.

The chain is built from TRBV30 and TRBJ2-7; 8 nucleotides align to TRBD2. The CDR3 length is 14 residues. Germline V gene lookup returns CDR1 GTSNPN and CDR2 SVGIG (reference sequence). With V trimmed by 3 bases and J by 5 bases, 9 bases remained unmatched. CDR3 sequence reads: CAWRASGGSNEQYF. DNA of the CDR3: TGTGCCTGGAGGGCCAGCGGGGGATCGAACGAGCAGTACTTC.

V is TRBV29-1 and J is TRBJ1-1; 7 bases fit TRBD1. The germline gives CDR1 SQVTM, CDR2 ANQGSEA. The CDR3 totals 12 residues. J gave up 8 bases and V 4 bases, and 7 bases lay outside the gene matches. The CDR3 sequence: CSVVGGGAEAFF. The CDR3 nucleotides are TGCAGCGTTGTAGGGGGCGGAGCAGAAGCTTTCTTT.

The rearrangement joins TRBV9 to TRBJ2-1; 8 nucleotides align to TRBD1. With V trimmed by 3 bases and J by 6 bases, 5 bases remained unmatched. This CDR3 has 14 residues. Germline V gene lookup returns CDR1 SGDLS and CDR2 YYNGEE. In nucleotides, the CDR3 is TGTGCCAGCAGCGGGGGACAGGCGGGCAATGAGCAGTTCTTC. Its protein product is CASSGGQAGNEQFF.

The chain links TRBV5-4 to TRBJ2-7; D perhaps matches TRBD2 (5 bases). The V gene lost 0 bases and the J gene lost 1 base, with 8 bases spanning the gap. The CDR3 has 14 amino acids. Germline V gene lookup returns CDR1 SGHNT and CDR2 YYREEE (reference sequence). CDR3 coding DNA: TGTGCCAGCAGCTTGGAGCTAGCTTCCTACGAGCAGTACTTC. Its protein is CASSLELASYEQYF.

The chain employs TRBV10-3 and TRBJ2-7; the match to TRBD2 covers 7 bases. Germline V gene lookup returns CDR1 ENHRY and CDR2 SYGVKD. V dropped 9 bases and J dropped 1; count of bases not matched to a gene: 15. The CDR3 extends over 16 amino acids. CDR3 bases: TGTGCCATTGCGGATCTAGCGGCCACGTCGTCCTACGAGCAGTACTTC. Translated: CAIADLAATSSYEQYF.

DNA of the CDR3: TGTGCCAGCAGTTACTCGAGGGCGGCTAACTATGGCTACACCTTC. Protein: CASSYSRAANYGYTF. The chain links TRBV6-5 to TRBJ1-2; no reliable D call. Germline V gene data show CDR1 as MNHEY and CDR2 as SVGAGI. The CDR3 covers 15 residues. V shed 0 bases and J shed 0 bases, with 8 bases lying between them.

This sequence joins TRBV30 and TRBJ2-2, with unresolved D. This CDR3 has 14 residues. The germline V gene encodes CDR1 GTSNPN and CDR2 SVGIG (reference sequence). The germline V and J ends were trimmed by 0 bases and 3 bases, with 8 bases remaining between them. CDR3 in amino acids: CAWSVRTDTGELFF. The CDR3 nucleotides are TGTGCCTGGAGTGTACGTACTGACACCGGGGAGCTGTTTTTT.

The genes are TRBV7-9 and TRBJ1-2, with no clear D. The CDR3 spans 15 residues. Germline assignment: CDR1 SEHNR and CDR2 FQNEAQ (reference sequence). Trimming took off 5 bases at V and 5 bases at J, with 18 bases between the two ends. This CDR3 reads CASSHLGSTVYGYTF. The CDR3 DNA sequence: TGTGCCAGCAGCCACCTGGGCTCGACCGTGTATGGCTACACCTTC.

Here the CDR3 reads CASSLGGTRSPYYGYTF. In nucleotides, the CDR3 is TGTGCCAGCAGCTTAGGAGGGACACGATCACCATACTATGGCTACACCTTC. The chain uses TRBV7-2 and TRBJ1-2; tentatively, D is TRBD1 (6 bases). The CDR3 is 17 amino acids. CDR1 is SGHTA, CDR2 FQGNSA, per germline. With 1 base removed from V and 3 bases from J, the gap between germline ends came to 18 bases.

The chain carries TRBV19 and TRBJ2-7; D gene ambiguous. The CDR3 extends over 13 amino acids. CDR1 LNHDA and CDR2 SQIVND come from the germline V gene (reference sequence). Trimming pared 11 bases from V and 0 bases from J, leaving 14 bases between. DNA of the CDR3: TGTGCCTCCGGTCGGGTAGGCTCCTACGAGCAGTACTTC. It encodes CASGRVGSYEQYF.

The chain combines TRBV2 with TRBJ2-2, with 8 bases that match TRBD1. CDR1 and CDR2 from the germline V gene are SNHLY and FYNNEI. V trimming: 3 bases; J trimming: 6 bases; junction bases outside the gene matches: 12. CDR3 length: 17 residues. The CDR3 sequence: CASSELGWTGSAGELFF. CDR3 in DNA: TGTGCCAGCAGTGAGTTAGGTTGGACAGGGTCGGCCGGGGAGCTGTTTTTT.

The rearrangement joins TRBV6-5 to TRBJ2-2, with TRBD1 as a possible D gene (5 bases). Germline-derived CDR1 and CDR2 are MNHEY and SVGAGI. The CDR3 is 15 amino acids. Trimming removed 0 bases from V and 2 bases from J, with 7 bases in between. As DNA, the CDR3 is TGTGCCAGCAGTTACTCCCAGGGTAACACCGGGGAGCTGTTTTTT. This encodes CASSYSQGNTGELFF.

The chain employs TRBV6-1 and TRBJ1-1; 7 nucleotides align to TRBD1. This CDR3 has 14 residues. Germline CDR1 MNHNS, CDR2 SASEGT. The J segment lost 2 bases and the V segment lost 6 bases, leaving 6 bases of the junction unmatched. The CDR3 region has the DNA TGTGCCAGCAGGCAGACAGGGAGTAACACTGAAGCTTTCTTT. Residues: CASRQTGSNTEAFF.

This chain connects TRBV7-2 to TRBJ2-7, with a possible D match to TRBD2 (7 bases). V lost 6 bases, J lost 5 bases, and 20 bases lay in between. CDR1 and CDR2 (germline): SGHTA, FQGNSA. The CDR3 spans 15 residues. The CDR3 sequence is CASSLRGGGLDEQYF. CDR3 coding DNA: TGTGCCAGCAGTCTTCGAGGGGGAGGGCTCGACGAGCAGTACTTC.

The gene calls are TRBV5-1 and TRBJ2-5; no clear D. V was pared by 7 bases and J by 3 bases, with 13 bases between. Germline CDR1 and CDR2: SGHRS and YFSETQ. This CDR3 has 13 amino acids. This chain's CDR3 is CASGSLEEETQYF. CDR3 in DNA: TGCGCCAGCGGCAGTCTCGAAGAAGAGACCCAGTACTTC. The full variable domain, in which reference TRBV5-1 and TRBJ2-5 provide the parts outside the CDR3, is KAGVTQTPRYLIKTRGQQVTLSCSPISGHRSVSWYQQTPGQGLQFLFEYFSETQRNKGNFPGRFSGRQFSNSRSEMNVSTLELGDSALYLCASGSLEEETQYFGPGTRLLVL.

The rearrangement joins TRBV7-9 to TRBJ1-3; no firm D call. The germline V gene encodes CDR1 SEHNR and CDR2 FQNEAQ (reference sequence). Deletions cut 5 bases from V and 0 bases from J, with 14 bases between. The CDR3 has 16 residues. DNA for the CDR3: TGTGCCAGCAGCCAAAACAGTCACCCCTCTGGAAACACCATATATTTT. Its protein is CASSQNSHPSGNTIYF.

The V call is TRBV6-6, the J call TRBJ2-7; D may be TRBD2 (5 bases). The CDR3 totals 13 residues. Germline CDR1 and CDR2: MNHNY and SVGAGI (reference sequence). V lost 5 bases and J 3 bases, leaving 11 bases between the germline ends. Written as DNA, the CDR3 is TGTGCCAGCAGTACTCCCCGGGGCTACGAGCAGTACTTC. Its translation is CASSTPRGYEQYF.

The chain joins TRBV5-6 to TRBJ1-2; D unresolved. The CDR3 runs to 13 residues. V was cut by 4 bases and J by 7 bases, with 14 bases left in between. CDR1 and CDR2 from the germline V gene are SGHDT and YYEEEE. The CDR3 DNA reads as TGTGCCAGCAGCCCTCCAAGTGCGTCTGGCTACACCTTC. Its translation: CASSPPSASGYTF.

About this clone itself: Since no conserved phenylalanine or tryptophan closes the CDR3, a read error is the likely cause. CDR3 loop: CAWSQGQAYEQYL. DNA for the CDR3: TGTGCCTGGAGTCAGGGACAGGCCTACGAGCAGTACCTC. The rearrangement links TRBV30 to TRBJ2-7; 8 bases are shared with TRBD1. Germline trimming cut 2 bases from V and 2 bases from J; bases unmatched to any gene: 2. This CDR3 comprises 13 residues. CDR1 GTSNPN and CDR2 SVGIG come from the germline V gene (reference sequence).

The chain is built from TRBV7-8 and TRBJ1-1, with TRBD1 matching over 8 bases. Germline V lookup: CDR1 SGHVS, CDR2 FQNEAQ. The length of the CDR3 is 15 residues. V lost 5 bases to trimming and J lost 3 bases; unmatched junction nucleotides: 8. This CDR3 is CASSPYRDRHTEAFF. The CDR3 DNA sequence: TGTGCCAGCAGCCCGTACCGGGACAGGCACACTGAAGCTTTCTTT.